This note documents a single TCR beta chain sequence. The antigen remains undetermined. The V gene's germline CDR1 is LGHDT and CDR2 YNNKEL (reference sequence). The V gene lost 3 bases and the J gene lost 8 bases, with 11 bases spanning the gap. The CDR3 is made up of 13 amino acids. TCRdb reprocessed the reads via MiXCR and lists one record per CDR3 protein. Of a few hundred thousand distinct CDR3 sequences in the sample, 20% to 25% were seen once. The sample comes from a study of T cell repertoires in cytomegalovirus infection. Study background: CMV epitopes in the study were HLA-C-restricted (recently identified) and HLA-B-restricted (well studied). From public TCR beta signatures came an indication of both CMV infection and matching HLA type. Study-wide results and caveats: The ex vivo response was dominated by HLA-C-restricted CMV-specific TCR beta clonotypes. Accumulated public TCR beta family frequency recognized individuals carrying CMV together with the relevant HLA.

This sequence originates from a human donor in good health (CMV status not recorded). Some clones in this sample may be carry-over from other donors' samples. This sequence joins TRBV3-1 and TRBJ2-4, with D possibly being TRBD1 (5 bases). The specimen was cultured PBMCs, collected from culture after CMV antigen stimulation. CDR3: CASSQQDTDIQYF. CDR3 DNA sequence: TGTGCCAGCAGCCAGCAGGACACTGACATTCAGTACTTC.